This T cell receptor beta chain was observed in a study of T cells in Graves' hyperthyroidism and ophthalmopathy (dated by TCRdb to about 2019). About the investigation overall: Peripheral blood was sampled at the time of initial diagnosis, prior to any treatment. Whether ophthalmopathy could be predicted prospectively was tested in an independent validation cohort made up of fewer than 20 hyperthyroidism patients plus 17 patients who later progressed to ophthalmopathy. TCR V-J signatures able to tell the groups apart were searched for in a discovery cohort of approximately 95 patients, of whom around 43 had Graves' ophthalmopathy and about 55 had stable Graves' hyperthyroidism. The paper reports TCR Vbeta CDR3 sequencing of some 140 peripheral blood samples: around 41 ophthalmopathy, over 70 hyperthyroidism and around 17 progressor patients. The 75 to 100 discovery patients were divided at random into training and test sets in a 7:3 ratio. Once sampling was done, hyperthyroidism patients were given methimazole at a starting dose of 30 mg daily, whereas ophthalmopathy patients were given high-dose intravenous methylprednisolone. The study also compared thyroid tissue and blood T-cell repertoires from five or six Graves' hyperthyroidism patients.

TCR beta CDR3 regions were amplified from RNA transcripts. For the first round of RT-PCR on the TCR CDR3, the HTBI primer set was used together with the Qiagen OneStep RT-PCR kit. Libraries were constructed in a second round of multiplex PCR, after which size selection and purification were carried out. The libraries were sequenced on an Illumina HiSeq2000 using paired-end 100 bp reads. On the study's bioinformatics: SOAPnuke was used to process the raw data, with reads discarded if the reads contained adapters or uncalled bases, had a mean Phred below 15, or lacked an exact constant-primer or identifier match. High-quality paired reads were merged using COPE v1.2.5, and each unique nucleotide sequence was defined as a clonotype. MiTCR v1.1 was used to align the clonotypes against IMGT TRBV, TRBD and TRBJ reference segments. Only V-J combinations with frequency above 0.0001, covering about 99% of repertoires, were analysed. A TCS score was defined as the ratio of F50 (clonal expansion) to E x V (chaos), with BLOSUM62-based TCRdist applied between CDR3 peptides within each V-J. Welch's t-statistics and random forest reduced 450 to 600 V-J features to 10 to 15, which were used in a naive Bayes classifier (R e1071). TCRdb reworked the public reads: Q25 trimming with fastp, MiXCR clone assembly, productive beta chains retained. Entries that share a CDR3 protein sequence are merged under the most common genes and DNA. The authors' filters were not applied to this entry. This sample gives around 200,000 distinct CDR3 sequences in total; 15% to 20% of them show up just once. Of the sample, about two fifths falls within the top ten clones.

Results and caveats for the whole study, not just this receptor: A 13 V-J signature model separated ophthalmopathy from stable hyperthyroidism, with around 90% sensitivity and 81% to 82% specificity in cross-validation and 80%/75% in testing. Blood samples also contained most of the expanded thyroid clonotypes (frequency above 0.001), which suggests that blood repertoires may reflect thyroid immune responses. In validation, the model predicted progression to ophthalmopathy a median of about 6.8 months before onset, with around 70% sensitivity and around 76% specificity. No statistical method was used to set the sample size in advance, and investigators knew the group allocation.

Stable Graves' hyperthyroidism was defined as the absence of progression to ophthalmopathy over 18 months of follow-up. Hyperthyroidism patients were newly diagnosed, with disease duration under 2 months, and aged 18 to 65 years. Any patient with an uncontrolled infection, another autoimmune disease, pregnancy or lactation was excluded. Diagnoses were established on the basis of clinical symptoms, serum thyroxine and TRAb, thyroid ultrasound, and orbital computed tomography. Ficoll-Paque density gradient centrifugation was used to isolate PBMCs from about 9.4 ml of fresh peripheral blood. Total RNA was extracted with Trizol reagent, and quality was checked on an Agilent 2100 Bioanalyzer. On this clonotype itself: The specificity of this receptor is unknown. No base quality values were provided; no much bigger clone lies one nucleotide off.

Reading from cysteine to phenylalanine, the CDR3 counts 14 amino acids. The kept DNA is CDR3 alone, 42 bases in frame from the first base. V is clipped by 3 bases and J by 2 bases, and the sequence between their germline boundaries is 11 bases long. Sequences SGDLS (CDR1) and YYNGEE (CDR2) are obtained from the germline V gene. The specimen was blood. The chain links TRBV9 with TRBJ1-1; a weak D assignment points to TRBD1 (6 bases agree). The origin of this receptor is a man in his forties or fifties with Graves' hyperthyroidism. CDR3 reads: CASSGGGANTEAFF. Here is the DNA: TGTGCCAGCAGCGGGGGGGGGGCAAACACTGAAGCTTTCTTT. Reference TRBV9 and TRBJ1-1 genes cover what lies past the CDR3, so the full variable domain is DSGVTQTPKHLITATGQRVTLRCSPRSGDLSVYWYQQSLDQGLQFLIQYYNGEERAKGNILERFSAQQFPDLHSELNLSSLELGDSALYFCASSGGGANTEAFFGQGTRLTVV.